The clone carrying this T cell receptor (beta chain) has ten or more counts. This beta chain lies outside the target of a library built for alpha chains; its clone size means little. V was cut by 7 bases and J by 6 bases, with 11 bases left in between. The CDR3 loop spans 11 amino acids. CDR1 and CDR2 from the germline V gene are SQVTM and ANQGSEA. This sample was included in a study of spatial heterogeneity in lung cancer. Described time point: sample taken at primary tumor resection. Tumor, nontumor lung or frozen PBMC supplied whole RNA that was sequenced unsorted. Patients with untreated early-stage non-small cell lung cancer, numbering 72, were the donors. Every TCR cDNA molecule bore a unique molecular identifier. One entry per CDR3 protein, called by TCRdb with MiXCR from the 5' RACE reads. The table records 7,000 or so distinct CDR3 sequences, over 5% of them present only once.

Material: normal lung tissue next to the tumor, obtained at surgery. The source of this sequence is a female donor with early-stage non-small cell lung cancer. The gene calls are TRBV29-1 and TRBJ2-3; the D gene is possibly TRBD2 (5 bases). In DNA form, the CDR3 reads TGCAGCGAACTCCAGCGGGATACGCAGTATTTT. It specifies CSELQRDTQYF.